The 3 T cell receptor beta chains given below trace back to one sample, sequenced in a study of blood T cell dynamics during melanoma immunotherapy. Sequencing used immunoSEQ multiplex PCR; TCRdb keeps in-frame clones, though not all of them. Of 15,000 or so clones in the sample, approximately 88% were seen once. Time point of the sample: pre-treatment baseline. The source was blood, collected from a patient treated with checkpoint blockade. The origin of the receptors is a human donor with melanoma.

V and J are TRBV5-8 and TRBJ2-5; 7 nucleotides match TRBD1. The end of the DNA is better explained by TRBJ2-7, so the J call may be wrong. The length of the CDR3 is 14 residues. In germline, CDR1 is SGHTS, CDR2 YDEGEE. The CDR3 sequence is CASRRKGATYEQYF. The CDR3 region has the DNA TGTGCCAGCAGGAGGAAGGGGGCAACGTACGAGCAGTACTTC.

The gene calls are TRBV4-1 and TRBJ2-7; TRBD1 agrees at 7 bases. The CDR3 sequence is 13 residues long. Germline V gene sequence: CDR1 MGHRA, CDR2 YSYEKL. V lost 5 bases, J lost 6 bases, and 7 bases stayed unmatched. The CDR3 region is CASSERGQAEQYF. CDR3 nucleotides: TGCGCCAGCAGCGAGAGAGGACAGGCCGAGCAGTACTTC.

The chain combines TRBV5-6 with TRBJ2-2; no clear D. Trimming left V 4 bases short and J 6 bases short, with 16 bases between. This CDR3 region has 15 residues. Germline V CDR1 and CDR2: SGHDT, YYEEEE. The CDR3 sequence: CASSPINRGAGELFF. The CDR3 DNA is TGTGCCAGCAGCCCCATCAACCGTGGTGCCGGGGAGCTGTTTTTT. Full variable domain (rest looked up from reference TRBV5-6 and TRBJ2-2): DAGVTQSPTHLIKTRGQQVTLRCSPKSGHDTVSWYQQALGQGPQFIFQYYEEEERQRGNFPDRFSGHQFPNYSSELNVNALLLGDSALYLCASSPINRGAGELFFGEGSRLTVL.